This TCR beta chain was found in a study of T cells in Graves' hyperthyroidism and ophthalmopathy. Uncontrolled infection, other autoimmune disease, pregnancy and lactation each barred patients from inclusion. Thyroid ultrasound and orbital computed tomography, with clinical symptoms and serum thyroxine and TRAb, informed diagnoses. Amplified regions were TCR beta CDR3 sequences from RNA transcripts. HTBI primers were used for first-round RT-PCR of the TCR CDR3. One entry per CDR3 protein results from TCRdb running MiXCR on the multiplex PCR reads. The sample contains hundreds of thousands of distinct CDR3 sequences, approximately 15% of which appear only once. This receptor was identified in a woman aged 18-29 years with Graves' hyperthyroidism. Sequencing was carried out using blood.

The CDR3, as DNA: TGTGCCAGCAGCCAAGACTCTCTTAACTATGGCTACACCTTC. Translating gives CASSQDSLNYGYTF. The chain combines TRBV13 with TRBJ1-2; D unclear. The CDR3 is made up of 14 amino acids. V dropped 5 bases and J dropped 1 base, with 11 bases sitting between them. Germline CDR1 reads PRHDT; CDR2 reads FYEKMQ (reference sequence).